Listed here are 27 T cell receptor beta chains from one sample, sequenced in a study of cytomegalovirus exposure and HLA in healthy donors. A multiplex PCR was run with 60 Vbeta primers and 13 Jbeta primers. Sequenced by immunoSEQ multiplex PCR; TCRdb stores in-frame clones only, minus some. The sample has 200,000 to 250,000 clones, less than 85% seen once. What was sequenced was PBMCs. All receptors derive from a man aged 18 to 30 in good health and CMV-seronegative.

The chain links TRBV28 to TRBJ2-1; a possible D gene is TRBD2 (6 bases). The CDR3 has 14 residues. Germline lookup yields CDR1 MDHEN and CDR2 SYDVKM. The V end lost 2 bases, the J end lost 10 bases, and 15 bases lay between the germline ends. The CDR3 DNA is TGTGCCAGCAGTTTAGGCATGGGGACTCGAGAGCAGTTCTTC. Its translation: CASSLGMGTREQFF.

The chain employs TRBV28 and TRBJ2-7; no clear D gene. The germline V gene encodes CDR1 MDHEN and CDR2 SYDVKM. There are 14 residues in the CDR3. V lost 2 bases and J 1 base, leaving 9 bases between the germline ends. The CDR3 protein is CASSLGARSYEQYF. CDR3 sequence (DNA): TGTGCCAGCAGTTTAGGTGCCAGGTCCTACGAGCAGTACTTC.

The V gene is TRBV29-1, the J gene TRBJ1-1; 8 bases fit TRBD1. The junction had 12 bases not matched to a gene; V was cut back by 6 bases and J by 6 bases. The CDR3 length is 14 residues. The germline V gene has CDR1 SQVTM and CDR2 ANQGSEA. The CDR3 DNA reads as TGCAGCGTCCTCGTTCAGGGGGCAAAGGCTGAAGCTTTCTTT. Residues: CSVLVQGAKAEAFF.

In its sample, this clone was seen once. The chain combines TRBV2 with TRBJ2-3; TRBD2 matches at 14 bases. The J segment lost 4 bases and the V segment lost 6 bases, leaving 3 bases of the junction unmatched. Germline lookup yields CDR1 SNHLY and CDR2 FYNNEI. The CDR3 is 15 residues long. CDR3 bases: TGTGCCAGCAGAAGACTAGCGGGAGGGGCAGATACGCAGTATTTT. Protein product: CASRRLAGGADTQYF.

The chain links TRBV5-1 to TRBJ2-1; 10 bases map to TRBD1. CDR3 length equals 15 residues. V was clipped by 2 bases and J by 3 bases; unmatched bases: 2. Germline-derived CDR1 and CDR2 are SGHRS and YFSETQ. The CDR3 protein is CASSLWTGGYNEQFF. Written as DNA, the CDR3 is TGCGCCAGCAGCTTATGGACAGGGGGCTACAATGAGCAGTTCTTC.

The CDR3 reads CASSILAGMGNEQFF. The CDR3 nucleotides read TGTGCCAGCAGCATTCTAGCGGGGATGGGGAATGAGCAGTTCTTC. The gene calls are TRBV5-6 and TRBJ2-1; 9 bases map to TRBD2. V was pared by 4 bases and J by 7 bases, with 9 bases of the junction left unmatched. The germline V gene has CDR1 SGHDT and CDR2 YYEEEE. This CDR3 spans 15 amino acids.

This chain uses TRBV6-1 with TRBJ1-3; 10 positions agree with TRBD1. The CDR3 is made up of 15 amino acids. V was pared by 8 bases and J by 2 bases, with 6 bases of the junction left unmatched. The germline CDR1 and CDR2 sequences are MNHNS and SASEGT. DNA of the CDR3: TGTGCCAGCGGACACGACAGGGGGCCTGGAAACACCATATATTTT. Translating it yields CASGHDRGPGNTIYF.

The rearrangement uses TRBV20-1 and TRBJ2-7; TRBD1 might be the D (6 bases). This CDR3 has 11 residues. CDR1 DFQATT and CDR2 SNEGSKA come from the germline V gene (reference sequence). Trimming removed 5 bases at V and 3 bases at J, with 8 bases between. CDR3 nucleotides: TGCAGTGCTTACAGGGTCTACGAGCAGTACTTC. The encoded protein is CSAYRVYEQYF.

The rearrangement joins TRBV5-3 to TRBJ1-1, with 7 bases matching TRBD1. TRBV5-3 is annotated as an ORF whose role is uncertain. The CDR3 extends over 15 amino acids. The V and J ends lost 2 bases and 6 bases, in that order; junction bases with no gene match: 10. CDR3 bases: TGTGCCAGAAGCTTAGAACGCCAGGGGGGATCTGAAGCTTTCTTT. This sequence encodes CARSLERQGGSEAFF.

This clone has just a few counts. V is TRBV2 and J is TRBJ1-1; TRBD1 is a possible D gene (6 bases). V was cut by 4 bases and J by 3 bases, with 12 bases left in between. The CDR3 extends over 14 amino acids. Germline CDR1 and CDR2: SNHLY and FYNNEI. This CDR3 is CASSVSSGDTEAFF. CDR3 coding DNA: TGTGCCAGCAGTGTCAGTTCAGGGGACACTGAAGCTTTCTTT.

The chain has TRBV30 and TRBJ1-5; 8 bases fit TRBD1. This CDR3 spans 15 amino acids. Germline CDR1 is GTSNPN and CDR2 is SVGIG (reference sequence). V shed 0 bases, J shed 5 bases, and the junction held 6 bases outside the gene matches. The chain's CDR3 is CAWSVPRGLYQPQHF. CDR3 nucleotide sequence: TGTGCCTGGAGTGTCCCCAGGGGGCTCTATCAGCCCCAGCATTTT.

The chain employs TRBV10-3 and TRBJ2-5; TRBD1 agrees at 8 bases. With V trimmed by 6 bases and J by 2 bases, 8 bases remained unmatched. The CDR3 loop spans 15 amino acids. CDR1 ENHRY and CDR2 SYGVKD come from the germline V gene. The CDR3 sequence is CAIRTLTGGQETQYF. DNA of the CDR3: TGTGCCATCAGAACTCTTACAGGGGGACAAGAGACCCAGTACTTC.

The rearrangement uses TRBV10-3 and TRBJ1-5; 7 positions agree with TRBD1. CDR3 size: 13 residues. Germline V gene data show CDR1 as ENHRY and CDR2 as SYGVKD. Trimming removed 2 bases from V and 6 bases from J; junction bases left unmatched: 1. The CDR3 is CAISEPGGQPQHF. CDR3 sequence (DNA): TGTGCCATCAGTGAGCCAGGGGGTCAGCCCCAGCATTTT.

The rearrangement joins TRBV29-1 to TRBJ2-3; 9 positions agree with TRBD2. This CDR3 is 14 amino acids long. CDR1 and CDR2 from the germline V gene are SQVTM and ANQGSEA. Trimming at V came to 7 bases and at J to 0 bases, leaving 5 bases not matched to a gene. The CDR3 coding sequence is TGCAGCGCGAGGACTAGCGTGAGCACAGATACGCAGTATTTT. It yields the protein CSARTSVSTDTQYF.

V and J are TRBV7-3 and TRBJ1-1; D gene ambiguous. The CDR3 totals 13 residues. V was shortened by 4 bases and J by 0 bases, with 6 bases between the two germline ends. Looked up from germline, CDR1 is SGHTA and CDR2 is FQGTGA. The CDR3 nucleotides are TGTGCCAGCAGCTATTATTTGAACACTGAAGCTTTCTTT. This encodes CASSYYLNTEAFF.

DNA of the CDR3: TGTGCCAGCAGCCAAGAACGGATAGCCTACAGGGATGAGCAGTTCTTC. It translates to CASSQERIAYRDEQFF. The V call is TRBV4-2, the J call TRBJ2-1, with a tentative D call TRBD1 (6 bases). The CDR3 runs 16 residues. The germline V gene encodes CDR1 LGHNA and CDR2 YNFKEQ. V lost 0 bases and J lost 8, with 17 bases in between.

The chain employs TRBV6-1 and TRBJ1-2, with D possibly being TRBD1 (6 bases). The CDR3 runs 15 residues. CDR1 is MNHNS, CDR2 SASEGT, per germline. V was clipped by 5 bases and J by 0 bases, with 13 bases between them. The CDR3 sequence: CASSKDSLPNYGYTF. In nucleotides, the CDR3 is TGTGCCAGCAGTAAGGACAGTCTACCTAACTATGGCTACACCTTC.

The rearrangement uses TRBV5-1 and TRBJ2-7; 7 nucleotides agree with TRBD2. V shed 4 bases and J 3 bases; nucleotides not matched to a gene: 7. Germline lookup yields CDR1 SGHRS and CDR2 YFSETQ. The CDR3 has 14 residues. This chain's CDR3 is CASSHRDYLYEQYF. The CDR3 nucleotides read TGCGCCAGCAGCCACCGGGACTACCTCTACGAGCAGTACTTC.

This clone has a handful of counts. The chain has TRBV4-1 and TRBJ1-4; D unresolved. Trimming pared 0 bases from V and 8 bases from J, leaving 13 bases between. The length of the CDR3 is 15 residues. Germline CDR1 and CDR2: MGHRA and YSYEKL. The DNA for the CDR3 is TGCGCCAGCAGCCAAGAGTCGGGGTGGTTAGAAAAACTGTTTTTT. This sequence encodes CASSQESGWLEKLFF.

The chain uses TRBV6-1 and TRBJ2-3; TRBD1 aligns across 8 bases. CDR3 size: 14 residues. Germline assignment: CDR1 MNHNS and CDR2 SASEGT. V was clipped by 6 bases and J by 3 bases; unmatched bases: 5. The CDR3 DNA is TGTGCCAGCAGGGAGACAGGGGTGACAGATACGCAGTATTTT. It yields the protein CASRETGVTDTQYF.

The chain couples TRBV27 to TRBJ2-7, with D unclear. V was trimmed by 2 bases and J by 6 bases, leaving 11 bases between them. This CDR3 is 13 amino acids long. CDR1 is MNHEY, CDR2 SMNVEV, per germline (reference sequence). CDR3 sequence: CASSLKRGTEQYF. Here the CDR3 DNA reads TGTGCCAGCAGTTTAAAGAGAGGTACCGAGCAGTACTTC.

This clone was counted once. CDR3: CASSGTRVETQYF. The CDR3 coding sequence is TGTGCCAGCAGCGGGACTAGAGTGGAGACCCAGTACTTC. This chain uses TRBV9 with TRBJ2-5, with 7 bases identical to TRBD2. After removal of 3 bases from V and 5 bases from J, the junction contained 4 bases not matched to a gene. This CDR3 is built from 13 residues. Germline loops: CDR1 SGDLS, CDR2 YYNGEE.

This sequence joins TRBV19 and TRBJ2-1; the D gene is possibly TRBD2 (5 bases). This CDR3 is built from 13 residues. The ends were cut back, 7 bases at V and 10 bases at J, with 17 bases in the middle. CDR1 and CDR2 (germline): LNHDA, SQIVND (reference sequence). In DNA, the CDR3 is TGTGCCAGTACCCATCCGGCGGGCTACGAGCAGTTCTTC. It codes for CASTHPAGYEQFF.

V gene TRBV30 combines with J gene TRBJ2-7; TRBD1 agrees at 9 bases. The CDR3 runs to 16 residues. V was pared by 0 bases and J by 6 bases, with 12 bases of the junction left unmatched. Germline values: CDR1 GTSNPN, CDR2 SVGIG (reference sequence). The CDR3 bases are TGTGCCTGGAGTGTACTTTTTGGACAGGGGTCGGCCGAGCAGTACTTC. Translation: CAWSVLFGQGSAEQYF.

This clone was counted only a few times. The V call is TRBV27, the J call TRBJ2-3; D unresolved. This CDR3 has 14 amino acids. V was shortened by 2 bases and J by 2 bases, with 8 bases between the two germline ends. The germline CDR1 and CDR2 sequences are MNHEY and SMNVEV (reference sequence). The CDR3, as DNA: TGTGCCAGCAGTTTAGCGCAGGCCACAGATACGCAGTATTTT. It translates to CASSLAQATDTQYF.

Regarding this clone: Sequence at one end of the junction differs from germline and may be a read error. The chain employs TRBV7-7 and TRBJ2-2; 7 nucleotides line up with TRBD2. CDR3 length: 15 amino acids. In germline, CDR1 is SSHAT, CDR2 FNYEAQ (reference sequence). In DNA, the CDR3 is TGTGCTAGCAGCCCCGGAAGTACTAGCGCCGGGGAGTTGTTTTTT. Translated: CASSPGSTSAGELFF. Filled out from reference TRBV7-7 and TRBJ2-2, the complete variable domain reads GAGVSQSPRYKVTKRGQDVTLRCDPISSHATLYWYQQALGQGPEFLTYFNYEAQPDKSGLPSDRFSAERPEGSISTLTIQRTEQRDSAMYRCASSPGSTSAGELFFGEGSRLTVL.

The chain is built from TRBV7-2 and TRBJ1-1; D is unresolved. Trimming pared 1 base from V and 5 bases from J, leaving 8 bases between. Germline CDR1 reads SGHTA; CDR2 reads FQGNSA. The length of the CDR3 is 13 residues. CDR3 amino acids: CASSLDLGTEAFF. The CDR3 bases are TGTGCCAGCAGCTTAGATCTCGGGACTGAAGCTTTCTTT.